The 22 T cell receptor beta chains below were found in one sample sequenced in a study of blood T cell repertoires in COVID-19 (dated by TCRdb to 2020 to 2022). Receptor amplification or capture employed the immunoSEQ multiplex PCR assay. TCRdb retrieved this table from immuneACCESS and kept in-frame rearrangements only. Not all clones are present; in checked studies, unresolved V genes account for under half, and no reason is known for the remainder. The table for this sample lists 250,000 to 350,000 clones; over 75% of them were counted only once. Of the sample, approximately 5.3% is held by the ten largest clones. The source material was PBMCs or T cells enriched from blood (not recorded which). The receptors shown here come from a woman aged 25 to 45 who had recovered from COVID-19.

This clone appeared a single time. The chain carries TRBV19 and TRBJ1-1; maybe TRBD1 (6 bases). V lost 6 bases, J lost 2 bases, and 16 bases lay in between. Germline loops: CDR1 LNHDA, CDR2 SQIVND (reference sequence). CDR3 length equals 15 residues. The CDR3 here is CASSPGTIRNTEAFF. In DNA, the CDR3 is TGTGCCAGTAGCCCCGGGACAATTCGCAACACTGAAGCTTTCTTT.

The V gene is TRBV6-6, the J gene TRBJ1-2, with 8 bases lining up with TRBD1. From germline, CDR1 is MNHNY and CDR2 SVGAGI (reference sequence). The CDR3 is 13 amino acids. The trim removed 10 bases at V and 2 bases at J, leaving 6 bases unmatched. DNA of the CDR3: TGTGCCACCGCGGGACAGGAGAACTATGGCTACACCTTC. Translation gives CATAGQENYGYTF.

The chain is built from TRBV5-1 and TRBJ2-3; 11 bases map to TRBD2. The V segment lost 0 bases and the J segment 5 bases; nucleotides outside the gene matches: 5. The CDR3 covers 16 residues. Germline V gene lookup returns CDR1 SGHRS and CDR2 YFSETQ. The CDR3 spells CASSLGGTSGGDTQYF. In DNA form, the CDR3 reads TGCGCCAGCAGCTTGGGCGGGACTAGCGGCGGAGATACGCAGTATTTT.

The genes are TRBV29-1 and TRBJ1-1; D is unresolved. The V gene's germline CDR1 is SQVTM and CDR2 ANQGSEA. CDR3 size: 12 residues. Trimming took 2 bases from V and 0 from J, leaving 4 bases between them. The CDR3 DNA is TGCAGCGTTGAACCCATGAACACTGAAGCTTTCTTT. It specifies CSVEPMNTEAFF.

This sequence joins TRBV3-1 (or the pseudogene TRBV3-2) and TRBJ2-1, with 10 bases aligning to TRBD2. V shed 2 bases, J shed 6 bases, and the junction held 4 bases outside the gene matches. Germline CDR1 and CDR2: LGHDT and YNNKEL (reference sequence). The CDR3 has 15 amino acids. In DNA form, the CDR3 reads TGTGCCAGCAGCCAATTAGCGGGGGGACCCAATGAGCAGTTCTTC. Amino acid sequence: CASSQLAGGPNEQFF.

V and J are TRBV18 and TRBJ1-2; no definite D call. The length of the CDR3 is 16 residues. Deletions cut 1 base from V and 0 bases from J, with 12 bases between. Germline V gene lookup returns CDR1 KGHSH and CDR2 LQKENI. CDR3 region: CASSPLPQVTNYGYTF. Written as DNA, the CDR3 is TGTGCCAGCTCACCACTACCCCAGGTTACTAACTATGGCTACACCTTC.

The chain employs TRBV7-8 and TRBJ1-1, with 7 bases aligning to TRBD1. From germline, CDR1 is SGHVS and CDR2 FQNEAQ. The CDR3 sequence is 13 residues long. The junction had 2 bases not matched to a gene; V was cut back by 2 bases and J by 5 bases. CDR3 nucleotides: TGTGCCAGCAGCTTAAGGGGGCGGACTGAAGCTTTCTTT. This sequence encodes CASSLRGRTEAFF.

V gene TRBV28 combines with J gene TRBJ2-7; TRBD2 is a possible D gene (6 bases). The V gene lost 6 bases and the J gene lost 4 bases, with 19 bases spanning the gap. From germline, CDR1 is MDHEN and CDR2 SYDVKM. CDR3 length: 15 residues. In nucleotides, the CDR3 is TGTGCCAGCAGCCTGGCGGTGGGGGGTGAGTACGAGCAGTACTTC. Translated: CASSLAVGGEYEQYF.

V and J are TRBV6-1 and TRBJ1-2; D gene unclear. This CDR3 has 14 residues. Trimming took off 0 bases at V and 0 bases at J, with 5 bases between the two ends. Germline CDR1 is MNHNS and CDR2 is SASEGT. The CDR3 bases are TGTGCCAGCAGTGAAGCGTCTCCTAACTATGGCTACACCTTC. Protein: CASSEASPNYGYTF.

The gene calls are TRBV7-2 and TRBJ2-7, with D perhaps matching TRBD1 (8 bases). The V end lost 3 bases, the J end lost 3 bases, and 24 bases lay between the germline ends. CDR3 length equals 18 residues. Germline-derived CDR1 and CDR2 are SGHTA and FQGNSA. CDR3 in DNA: TGTGCCAGCAGCTTCAGAACAGGGGGGGGCGATTGGGACTACGAGCAGTACTTC. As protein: CASSFRTGGGDWDYEQYF.

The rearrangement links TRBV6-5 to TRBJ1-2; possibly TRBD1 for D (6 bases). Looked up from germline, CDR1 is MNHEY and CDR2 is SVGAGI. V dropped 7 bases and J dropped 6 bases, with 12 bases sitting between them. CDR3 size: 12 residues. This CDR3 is CASTRAGDGYTF. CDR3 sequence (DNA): TGTGCCAGCACCCGGGCAGGGGATGGCTACACCTTC.

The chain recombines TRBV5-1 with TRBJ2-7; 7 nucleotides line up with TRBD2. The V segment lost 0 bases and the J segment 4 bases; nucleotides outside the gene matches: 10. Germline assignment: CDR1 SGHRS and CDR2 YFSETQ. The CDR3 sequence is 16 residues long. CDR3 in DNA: TGCGCCAGCAGCTTGGGCGGAGGGAGGGACGGATACGAGCAGTACTTC. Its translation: CASSLGGGRDGYEQYF.

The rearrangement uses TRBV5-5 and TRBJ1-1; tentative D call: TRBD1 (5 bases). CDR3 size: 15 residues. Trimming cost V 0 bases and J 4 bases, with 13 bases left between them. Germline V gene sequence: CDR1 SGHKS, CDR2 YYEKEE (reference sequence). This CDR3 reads CASSLGPGGRTEAFF. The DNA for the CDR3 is TGTGCCAGCAGCTTGGGCCCGGGGGGACGCACTGAAGCTTTCTTT.

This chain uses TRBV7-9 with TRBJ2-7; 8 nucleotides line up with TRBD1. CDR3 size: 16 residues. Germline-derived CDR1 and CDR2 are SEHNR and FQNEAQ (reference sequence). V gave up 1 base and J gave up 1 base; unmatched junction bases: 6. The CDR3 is CASSLGDRKFSYEQYF. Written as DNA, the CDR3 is TGTGCCAGCAGCTTAGGGGACAGGAAATTTTCCTACGAGCAGTACTTC. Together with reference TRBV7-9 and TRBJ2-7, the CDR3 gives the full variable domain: DTGVSQNPRHKITKRGQNVTFRCDPISEHNRLYWYRQTLGQGPEFLTYFQNEAQLEKSRLLSDRFSAERPKGSFSTLEIQRTEQGDSAMYLCASSLGDRKFSYEQYFGPGTRLTVT.

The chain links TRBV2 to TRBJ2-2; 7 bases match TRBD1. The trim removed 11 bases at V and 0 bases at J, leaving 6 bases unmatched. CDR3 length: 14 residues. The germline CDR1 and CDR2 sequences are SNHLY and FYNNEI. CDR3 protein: CAGSGQTNTGELFF. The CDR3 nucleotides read TGTGCCGGATCGGGACAGACGAACACCGGGGAGCTGTTTTTT.

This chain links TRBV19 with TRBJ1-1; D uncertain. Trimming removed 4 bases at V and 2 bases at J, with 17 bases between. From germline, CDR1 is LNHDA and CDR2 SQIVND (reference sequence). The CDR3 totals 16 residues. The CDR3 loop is CASSSYTGITNTEAFF. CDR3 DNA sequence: TGTGCCAGTAGTAGCTACACGGGAATTACCAACACTGAAGCTTTCTTT.

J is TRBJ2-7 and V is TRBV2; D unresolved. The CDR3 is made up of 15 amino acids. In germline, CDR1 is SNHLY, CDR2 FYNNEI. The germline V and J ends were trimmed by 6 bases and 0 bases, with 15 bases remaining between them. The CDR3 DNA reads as TGTGCCAGCAGCACCCGACTGGAGCTCTCCTACGAGCAGTACTTC. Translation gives CASSTRLELSYEQYF.

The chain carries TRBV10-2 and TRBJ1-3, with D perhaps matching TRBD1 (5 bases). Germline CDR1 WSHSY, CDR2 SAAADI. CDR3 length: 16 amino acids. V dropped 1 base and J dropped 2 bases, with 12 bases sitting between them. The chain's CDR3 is CASSEWAREAGNTIYF. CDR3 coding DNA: TGCGCCAGCAGTGAGTGGGCCAGGGAGGCTGGAAACACCATATATTTT.

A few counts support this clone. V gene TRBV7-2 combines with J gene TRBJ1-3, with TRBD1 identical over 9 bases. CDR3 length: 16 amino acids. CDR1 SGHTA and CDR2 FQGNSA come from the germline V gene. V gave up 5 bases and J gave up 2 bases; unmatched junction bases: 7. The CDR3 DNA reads TGTGCCAGCAGCATTTCCGGGACAGGGACTGGAAACACCATATATTTT. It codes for CASSISGTGTGNTIYF.

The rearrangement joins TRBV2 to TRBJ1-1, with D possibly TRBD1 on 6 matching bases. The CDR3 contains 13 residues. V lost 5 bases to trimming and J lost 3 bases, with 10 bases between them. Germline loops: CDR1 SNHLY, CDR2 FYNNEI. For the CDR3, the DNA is TGTGCCAGCAGTACAGGGTCCGACACTGAAGCTTTCTTT. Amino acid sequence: CASSTGSDTEAFF.

CDR3 in amino acids: CASSYGTGVYEQYF. The CDR3, as DNA: TGTGCCAGCAGTTACGGGACAGGGGTGTACGAGCAGTACTTC. The chain couples TRBV6-6 to TRBJ2-7, with 10 positions matching TRBD1. The ends lost 2 bases at V and 4 bases at J; junction bases unmatched: 2. Germline V gives CDR1 MNHNY, CDR2 SVGAGI (reference sequence). CDR3 length: 14 residues.

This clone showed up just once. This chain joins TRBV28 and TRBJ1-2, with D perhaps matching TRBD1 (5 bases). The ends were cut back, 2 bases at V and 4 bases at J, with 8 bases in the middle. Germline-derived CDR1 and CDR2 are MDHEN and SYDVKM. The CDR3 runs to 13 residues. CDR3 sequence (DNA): TGTGCCAGCAGTTTACTCAGGGTCTATGGCTACACCTTC. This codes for CASSLLRVYGYTF.